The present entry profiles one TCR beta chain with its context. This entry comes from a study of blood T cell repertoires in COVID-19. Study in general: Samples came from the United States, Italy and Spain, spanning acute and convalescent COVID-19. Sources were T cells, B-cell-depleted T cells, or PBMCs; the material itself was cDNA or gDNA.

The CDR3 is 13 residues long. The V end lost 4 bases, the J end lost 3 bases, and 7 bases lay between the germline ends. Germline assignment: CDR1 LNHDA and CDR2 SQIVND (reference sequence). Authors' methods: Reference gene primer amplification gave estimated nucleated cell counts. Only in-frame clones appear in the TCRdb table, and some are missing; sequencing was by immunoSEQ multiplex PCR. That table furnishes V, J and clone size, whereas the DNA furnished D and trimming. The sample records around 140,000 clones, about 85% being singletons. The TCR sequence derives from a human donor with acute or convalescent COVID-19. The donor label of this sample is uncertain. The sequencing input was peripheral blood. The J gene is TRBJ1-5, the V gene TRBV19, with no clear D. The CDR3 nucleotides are TGTGCCAGTAGTACAGACCACAATCAGCCCCAGCATTTT. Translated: CASSTDHNQPQHF.